This TCR beta chain came from a study of T cell repertoires in cytomegalovirus infection. Across the whole study: Alongside well-studied HLA-B-restricted CMV epitopes, recently identified HLA-C-restricted CMV epitopes were also used. Matching HLA type and CMV infection were both indicated by public TCR beta signatures.

Notes on this clonotype: Its cognate antigen is unknown.

MiXCR was run by TCRdb on the reads, yielding one entry per CDR3 protein. Seen here are 340,000 or so distinct CDR3 sequences, 20% to 25% observed once, and the top ten hold about an eighth. Germline trimming cut 4 bases from V and 5 bases from J; bases unmatched to any gene: 9. The CDR3 consists of 16 residues. CDR1 and CDR2 (germline): SNHLY, FYNNEI. Findings of the study overall: Within the response measured ex vivo, HLA-C-restricted CMV-specific TCR beta clonotypes were dominant.

The origin of this receptor is a human donor in good health (CMV status not recorded). Some clones in this sample may be carry-over from other donors' samples. The chain has TRBV2 and TRBJ2-7; 12 bases map to TRBD2. The sequencing here drew on cultured PBMCs, taken from culture after CMV antigen stimulation. The DNA for the CDR3 is TGTGCCAGCAGTGCTTTACGACTAGCGGGAGTCCACGAGCAGTACTTC. Translation gives CASSALRLAGVHEQYF.